This T cell receptor (beta chain) was identified during a study of T cells in Graves' hyperthyroidism and ophthalmopathy. This clonotype was recorded at least ten times. What it binds is not known. The CDR3 totals 15 residues. The trim removed 5 bases at V and 4 bases at J, leaving 10 bases unmatched. Germline CDR1 and CDR2: PRHDT and FYEKMQ (reference sequence). General study findings and limits: Most thyroid clonotypes that were expanded above 0.001 also turned up in blood.

The investigators amplified TCR beta CDR3 regions from RNA transcripts. An initial round of RT-PCR targeting the TCR CDR3 relied on the HTBI primer set. Via MiXCR, TCRdb re-called the multiplex PCR reads, giving one row per CDR3 protein. Of around 200,000 distinct CDR3 sequences listed, approximately 15% are singletons. The TCR was taken from a woman in her forties or fifties with Graves' hyperthyroidism. The chain recombines TRBV13 with TRBJ1-1; 7 bases agree with TRBD1. Sequenced material: blood. CDR3 nucleotide sequence: TGTGCCAGCAGCCCAGAGAGACAGGGTGGCACTGAAGCTTTCTTT. Translation gives CASSPERQGGTEAFF.